This TCR beta chain was observed in a study of metastatic and nonmetastatic thyroid tumors. In the study overall: Blood and tumor or nodule tissue repertoires from malignant and benign thyroid patients were compared.

This clone is medium-sized (0.01 to 0.1%) in the sample. TCRdb re-called the PCR reads through MiXCR. There are almost 35,000 clones in the sample; 16% occur only once, and 3% to 4% lies in the top ten. The entire patient cohort was treatment-naive prior to thyroid surgery. CDR3 length: 13 amino acids. Germline CDR1 and CDR2: KGHSH and LQKENI. V shed 2 bases and J shed 4 bases, with 8 bases lying between them. The sequencing sample was made of blood. The TCR comes from a female donor with papillary thyroid cancer or a benign thyroid nodule (not recorded which). Some clones in this sample may be carry-over from other donors' samples. V and J are TRBV18 and TRBJ1-2; no reliable D call. DNA of the CDR3: TGTGCCAGCTCACCAGGCGGCGCCTATGGCTACACCTTC. Its protein product is CASSPGGAYGYTF.